This TCR beta chain was identified during a study of identical twins. The table lists this clonotype with a few counts. Its cognate antigen is unknown. Findings of the study overall: Abundant beta clonotypes from cord blood had fewer insertions, unlike memory repertoires, which showed none.

J lost 6 bases, V lost 2 bases, and 6 bases had no gene match. Germline V lookup: CDR1 MNHEY, CDR2 SMNVEV (reference sequence). The CDR3 has 16 amino acids. In TCRdb, the 5' RACE reads were re-called with MiXCR into one record per CDR3 protein. The sample lists some 730,000 distinct CDR3 sequences, 18% occurring once. This sample also appeared in a second study, on T cells expressing NK-cell markers.

The source material was PBMCs. This clonotype was sampled from a woman aged 18-29 years in good health. V and J are TRBV27 and TRBJ1-4; 10 bases agree with TRBD1. The CDR3 DNA reads TGTGCCAGCAGTTTAGGGGCCGGGACAGGGGATGAAAAACTGTTTTTT. It encodes CASSLGAGTGDEKLFF.